This TCR beta chain was observed in a study of blood T cell repertoires in COVID-19. Study as a whole: The samples span acute and convalescent COVID-19 from the United States, Italy and Spain. Sources were T cells, B-cell-depleted T cells, or PBMCs; the material itself was cDNA or gDNA.

Germline-derived CDR1 and CDR2 are LNHDA and SQIVND (reference sequence). Trimming took 1 base from V and 3 from J; bases not matched to a gene: 3. This CDR3 region has 17 residues. The table came from immunoSEQ multiplex PCR; TCRdb's copy has only in-frame clones and leaves some out. The data show some 130,000 clones, with roughly 90% seen just once and roughly 2.2% held by the top ten. This clone was counted a single time. The V and J genes are TRBV19 and TRBJ2-3, with TRBD2 identical over 14 bases. This TCR was recovered from a man in his sixties or seventies with active COVID-19. Sequenced: peripheral blood. The CDR3 loop is CASSIVGLAGGTDTQYF. As DNA, the CDR3 is TGTGCCAGTAGTATAGTAGGACTAGCGGGAGGTACAGATACGCAGTATTTT.